A single sample is the source of the 2 T cell receptor beta chains below, sequenced in a study of Ad26.COV2.S vaccination and SARS-CoV-2 variants. This table comes from immunoSEQ multiplex PCR, and its TCRdb copy is limited to in-frame clones, with some not included. The data contain under 550,000 clones, roughly 90% of them seen just once; the ten biggest clones take up around 3.6%. Treatment meaning: about 20 received Ad26.COV2.S at low or high dose, single or two shots; 5 received placebo; per-sample allocation not given. Specimens were obtained on day 63 following the first vaccine or placebo injection. The sequencing used peripheral blood, collected in a trial of Ad26.COV2.S vaccine versus placebo. Receptor source: a person between 18 and 65 years old who received the Ad26.COV2.S COVID-19 vaccine or a placebo.

The chain links TRBV30 to TRBJ1-2; 7 bases match TRBD1. The germline V gene has CDR1 GTSNPN and CDR2 SVGIG (reference sequence). The CDR3 is 13 residues long. V gave up 7 bases and J gave up 8 bases; unmatched junction bases: 13. The CDR3 DNA sequence: TGTGCCTCCCACAGGGGTCCCGGGCAGGGCTACACCTTC. Its translation is CASHRGPGQGYTF.

The chain uses TRBV10-1 and TRBJ2-7; 8 nucleotides line up with TRBD1. The CDR3 has 14 amino acids. The J segment lost 2 bases and the V segment lost 4 bases, leaving 4 bases of the junction unmatched. Per the germline V gene, CDR1 is WNHNN and CDR2 is SYGVQD (reference sequence). CDR3 amino acids: CASSAGGLTYEQYF. The CDR3 bases are TGCGCCAGCAGTGCAGGGGGCTTAACCTACGAGCAGTACTTC.